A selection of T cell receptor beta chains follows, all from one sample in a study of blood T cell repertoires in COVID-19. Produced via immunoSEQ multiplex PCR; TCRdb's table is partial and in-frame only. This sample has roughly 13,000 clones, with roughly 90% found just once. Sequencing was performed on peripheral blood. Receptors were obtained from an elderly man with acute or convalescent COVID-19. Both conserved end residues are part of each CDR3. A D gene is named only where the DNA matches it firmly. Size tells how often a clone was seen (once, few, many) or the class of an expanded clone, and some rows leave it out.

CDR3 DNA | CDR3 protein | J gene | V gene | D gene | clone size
TGTGCCAGCACTTGGGGACTAGCAGGAAATGAGCAGTTCTTC | CASTWGLAGNEQFF | TRBJ2-1 | TRBV6-5 | TRBD2 | -
TGTGCCAGCAGGCTAACAGGGGGCTACGAGCAGTACTTC | CASRLTGGYEQYF | TRBJ2-7 | TRBV6-5 | TRBD1 | once
TGTGCCAGCAGTTACTCGAAATCTAACAGGGGGCCCAAAAACATTCAGTACTTC | CASSYSKSNRGPKNIQYF | TRBJ2-4 | TRBV6-2/TRBV6-3 | TRBD1 | -
TGTGCCAGCAGCCCGGACAGGGCCACCCACCGTGGTGGCTACACCTTC | CASSPDRATHRGGYTF | TRBJ1-2 | TRBV7-3 | TRBD1 | -
TGCGCCAGCAGTCGTAGCGGGGGACTCCAAGAGACCCAGTACTTC | CASSRSGGLQETQYF | TRBJ2-5 | TRBV10-1 | TRBD2 | -
TGTGCCAGCTCACAGTCACAGGGGGCGCTGAACACTGAAGCTTTCTTT | CASSQSQGALNTEAFF | TRBJ1-1 | TRBV18 | TRBD1 | -
TGTGCCAGTAAGCCTAGCGGGGTCCCCGGGGAGCTGTTTTTT | CASKPSGVPGELFF | TRBJ2-2 | TRBV19 | TRBD2 | few
TGTGCCAGCACCCCCTCTAGCGGAGTCTCCTACAATGAGCAGTTCTTC | CASTPSSGVSYNEQFF | TRBJ2-1 | TRBV21-1 | - | -
TGTGCCAGCAGCCGGGAGCAATTCAGGACTGAAGCTTTCTTT | CASSREQFRTEAFF | TRBJ1-1 | TRBV2 | - | -
TGTGCCAGCAGCCCCCGGGACTGGGAACAAGAGACCCAGTACTTC | CASSPRDWEQETQYF | TRBJ2-5 | TRBV7-9 | - | -
TGTGCCAGCAGTGATCCCCTCCATAGCTCCTACAATGAGCAGTTCTTC | CASSDPLHSSYNEQFF | TRBJ2-1 | TRBV25-1 | - | -
TGCGCCAGCAGCCAATTCGGTGTGGACAGGGGATCCACAGATACGCAGTATTTT | CASSQFGVDRGSTDTQYF | TRBJ2-3 | TRBV4-1 | TRBD1 | -
TGTGCCAGCAGCTTCCCTCCGGGTCCAGAGCAGTACTTC | CASSFPPGPEQYF | TRBJ2-7 | TRBV7-2 | - | -
TGTGCCAGCGCCGGGACTAGCGGGGTCACAGATACGCAGTATTTT | CASAGTSGVTDTQYF | TRBJ2-3 | TRBV2 | TRBD2 | -
TGTGCCAGCAGCTTAGTGGGGGGAACCTACAATGAGCAGTTCTTC | CASSLVGGTYNEQFF | TRBJ2-1 | TRBV7-3 | - | -
TGTGCCAGCAGCTTGCGACTAGCGGGGGGTGGAAGCGCAGATACGCAGTATTTT | CASSLRLAGGGSADTQYF | TRBJ2-3 | TRBV7-2 | TRBD2 | once
TGTGCCAGCAGCCAAGATGCCTTACTAGCGGGAGGAATCGAGCAGTACTTC | CASSQDALLAGGIEQYF | TRBJ2-7 | TRBV4-2 | TRBD2 | once
TGTGCCAGCAGTGAGCCAGGGAGGTCTGGGGCCAACGTCCTGACTTTC | CASSEPGRSGANVLTF | TRBJ2-6 | TRBV2 | - | -
TGTGCCACCAGCAGAGTTCCAGGGACTAACACTGAAGCTTTCTTT | CATSRVPGTNTEAFF | TRBJ1-1 | TRBV15 | - | -
TGTGCCCAGGGACTGAACTCTGGAAACACCATATATTTT | CAQGLNSGNTIYF | TRBJ1-3 | TRBV12-3/TRBV12-4 | - | -
TGTGCCAGCAGCCCCGGTTATAACATTCAGTACTTC | CASSPGYNIQYF | TRBJ2-4 | TRBV11-3 | - | -
TGTGCCACCAGTGATTTGAGGGGAACTGAAGCTTTCTTT | CATSDLRGTEAFF | TRBJ1-1 | TRBV24-1 | - | -
TGTGCCAGTAGTCCCCAACAGATAACCGGGGAACTGTTTTTT | CASSPQQITGELFF | TRBJ2-2 | TRBV19 | - | -
TGCAGTGCTAGTCGGGTCTACAATGAGCAGTTCTTC | CSASRVYNEQFF | TRBJ2-1 | TRBV20-1 | - | -
TGCGCCAGCAGCTTGGCCCGGGGCACAGATACGCAGTATTTT | CASSLARGTDTQYF | TRBJ2-3 | TRBV5-1 | - | -
TGTGCCAGTGGGGTTGAGGGTAAGAATCAGCCCCAGCATTTT | CASGVEGKNQPQHF | TRBJ1-5 | TRBV19 | - | -
TGTGCCAGCAGTTACTCCCGACTAGCGGGGGGCGTCTACGAGCAGTACTTC | CASSYSRLAGGVYEQYF | TRBJ2-7 | TRBV6-2/TRBV6-3 | TRBD2 | few
TGTGCCAGCACCTACTCTAGGGGGGGGAGTGCAACTGAAGCTTTCTTT | CASTYSRGGSATEAFF | TRBJ1-1 | TRBV3-1/TRBV3-2 | - | -
TGTGCCAGCAGCTTAGCCAGGGGGCCTGGGAAACTGTTTTTT | CASSLARGPGKLFF | TRBJ1-4 | TRBV11-2 | TRBD1 | -
TGTGCCAGCAGCCGACAGGGGGGCGGGGCCAACGTCCTGACTTTC | CASSRQGGGANVLTF | TRBJ2-6 | TRBV7-9 | TRBD1 | -
TGTGCCAGCTGCTATCCGGAGGGCTACTACGAGCAGTACTTC | CASCYPEGYYEQYF | TRBJ2-7 | TRBV6-5 | - | -
TGCGCCAGCAGCTACTCTAGCGGGTCGAACACCGGGGAGCTGTTTTTT | CASSYSSGSNTGELFF | TRBJ2-2 | TRBV5-1 | TRBD2 | -
TGTGCCAGCAGCCTCCGACAGGGACGGAGCTCCTACAATGAGCAGTTCTTC | CASSLRQGRSSYNEQFF | TRBJ2-1 | TRBV7-3 | TRBD1 | -